One and the same sample provided the 17 T cell receptor beta chains below, sequenced in a study of response to subunit inactivated influenza vaccine (dated by TCRdb to 2016 to 2019). To prepare the library, RT-PCR was applied. The sequencing machine was an Illumina HiSeq 2500. TCRdb's own reprocessing of the public reads used fastp at Q25 and MiXCR and kept productive beta chains. Each entry merges the rows of one CDR3 protein and shows their most common DNA and genes. The sample table holds approximately 520,000 distinct CDR3 sequences, of which roughly 27% were seen once. 1.5% to 2% of the sample is in the top ten clones. This material consisted of CD4+ T cells sorted from PBMCs, taken 4 to 6 days after vaccination. These receptors came from a man aged 45 to 65 who received an inactivated influenza vaccine. Donor details come from another sample of the same person, matched by shared clones.

This clonotype was seen only a few times. This chain connects TRBV7-2 to TRBJ2-5; D gene ambiguous. Trimming shortened V by 0 bases and J by 4 bases, and 9 bases separated the two germline ends. The germline gives CDR1 SGHTA, CDR2 FQGNSA. The CDR3 loop spans 14 amino acids. CDR3 bases: TGTGCCAGCAGCTTAGCTGTTTCTCTAGAGACCCAGTACTTC. It codes for CASSLAVSLETQYF. The whole variable domain, remainder taken from reference TRBV7-2 and TRBJ2-5, is GAGVSQSPSNKVTEKGKDVELRCDPISGHTALYWYRQSLGQGLEFLIYFQGNSAPDKSGLPSDRFSAERTGGSVSTLTIQRTQQEDSAVYLCASSLAVSLETQYFGPGTRLLVL.

The chain recombines TRBV6-1 with TRBJ2-3; D unclear. Trimming removed 6 bases at V and 2 bases at J, with 15 bases between. The CDR3 spans 15 residues. CDR1 and CDR2 (germline): MNHNS, SASEGT. Here the CDR3 reads CASSPYSTHTDTQYF. The CDR3 DNA sequence: TGTGCCAGCAGCCCCTATTCCACACACACAGATACGCAGTATTTT.

The sample holds a few counts of this clonotype. The rearrangement links TRBV6-2 or TRBV6-3 to TRBJ2-7, with 7 bases aligning to TRBD2. The CDR3 totals 16 residues. Germline V gene data show CDR1 as MNHEY and CDR2 as SVGEGT. Trimming took 5 bases from V and 2 from J; bases not matched to a gene: 12. CDR3 region: CASSLTQRGRPYEQYF. The CDR3 nucleotides are TGTGCCAGCAGTCTCACCCAGCGGGGCCGTCCCTACGAGCAGTACTTC.

The V and J genes are TRBV7-2 and TRBJ2-2; 11 bases map to TRBD2. J gave up 6 bases and V 2 bases, and 5 bases lay outside the gene matches. CDR1 and CDR2 from the germline V gene are SGHTA and FQGNSA. The CDR3 extends over 16 amino acids. The CDR3, as DNA: TGTGCCAGCAGCTTAATGCTAGCGGGAGGACCCGGGGAGCTGTTTTTT. Encoded protein: CASSLMLAGGPGELFF.

This chain uses TRBV12-3 or TRBV12-4 with TRBJ2-5, with D perhaps matching TRBD2 (5 bases). This CDR3 is built from 15 residues. V lost 1 base to trimming and J lost 4 bases, with 13 bases between them. Here the CDR3 DNA reads TGTGCCAGCAGTTTAGGGGGTACTCGGGGAGAGACCCAGTACTTC. This sequence encodes CASSLGGTRGETQYF.

This clonotype occurred a few times. The chain employs TRBV20-1 and TRBJ2-7; weak D call: TRBD1 (6 bases). The CDR3 runs to 14 residues. Per germline, CDR1 DFQATT and CDR2 SNEGSKA (reference sequence). V lost 6 bases, J lost 2 bases, and 17 bases lay in between. DNA for the CDR3: TGCAGTGCCGCAGGGGTCGGCCACCCCTACGAGCAGTACTTC. Protein product: CSAAGVGHPYEQYF.

The chain employs TRBV15 and TRBJ2-2; D possibly corresponds to TRBD1 (6 bases). V gave up 2 bases and J gave up 6 bases, with 16 bases separating them. Germline V lookup: CDR1 LNHNV, CDR2 YYDKDF (reference sequence). This CDR3 region has 16 residues. The CDR3 DNA follows: TGTGCCACCAGCAGACTTCCCATCAGGGGCCCCGGGGAGCTGTTTTTT. It yields the protein CATSRLPIRGPGELFF.

V is TRBV29-1 and J is TRBJ2-1; TRBD1 agrees at 12 bases. The CDR3 contains 14 residues. Germline assignment: CDR1 SQVTM and CDR2 ANQGSEA. J lost 10 bases, V lost 4 bases, and 8 bases had no gene match. CDR3 nucleotides: TGCAGCGTTGGGCATGGGACAGGGGGCTGGGAGCAGTTCTTC. This codes for CSVGHGTGGWEQFF.

This chain joins TRBV20-1 and TRBJ1-5; no reliable D call. V shed 2 bases and J shed 3 bases, with 14 bases lying between them. The CDR3 is 15 amino acids. Germline values: CDR1 DFQATT, CDR2 SNEGSKA (reference sequence). The CDR3 loop is CSARKGRVDNQPQHF. The CDR3 coding sequence is TGCAGTGCTAGAAAAGGGAGGGTGGACAATCAGCCCCAGCATTTT.

This clonotype was recorded a few times. The genes are TRBV11-2 and TRBJ2-7, with TRBD2 as a possible D gene (7 bases). This CDR3 contains 18 residues. Germline loops: CDR1 SGHAT, CDR2 FQNNGV. Deletions cut 1 base from V and 3 bases from J, with 22 bases between. CDR3 amino acids: CASSLVPQLGGGGYEQYF. The CDR3 DNA follows: TGTGCCAGCAGCTTAGTTCCCCAACTTGGGGGGGGCGGCTACGAGCAGTACTTC.

The chain joins TRBV20-1 to TRBJ2-5; 7 bases map to TRBD2. V trimming: 0 bases; J trimming: 2 bases; junction bases outside the gene matches: 6. This CDR3 is built from 15 residues. Per germline, CDR1 DFQATT and CDR2 SNEGSKA (reference sequence). The CDR3 DNA follows: TGCAGTGCTAGAGATGGGCTAGCGGCTCAAGAGACCCAGTACTTC. It codes for CSARDGLAAQETQYF.

The DNA for the CDR3 is TGTGCCAGCAGCTTTGGGAGGGGTCTAGAGACCCAGTACTTC. It is translated as CASSFGRGLETQYF. The J gene is TRBJ2-5, the V gene TRBV11-2; 7 bases map to TRBD2. The CDR3 is 14 residues long. Germline lookup yields CDR1 SGHAT and CDR2 FQNNGV. The V and J ends lost 3 bases and 4 bases, in that order; junction bases with no gene match: 5. The full variable domain, rest sourced from reference TRBV11-2 and TRBJ2-5, is EAGVAQSPRYKIIEKRQSVAFWCNPISGHATLYWYQQILGQGPKLLIQFQNNGVVDDSQLPKDRFSAERLKGVDSTLKIQPAKLEDSAVYLCASSFGRGLETQYFGPGTRLLVL.

This clonotype was counted only a few times. The V gene is TRBV6-6, the J gene TRBJ2-3; tentative D call: TRBD1 (6 bases). Germline assignment: CDR1 MNHNY and CDR2 SVGAGI (reference sequence). This CDR3 comprises 13 residues. Trimming shortened V by 7 bases and J by 5 bases, and 13 bases separated the two germline ends. This chain's CDR3 is CASNRRGRDTQYF. CDR3 nucleotide sequence: TGTGCCAGCAATCGCAGGGGACGAGATACGCAGTATTTT.

This clonotype turned up a few times. This sequence joins TRBV25-1 and TRBJ2-7, with 9 bases lining up with TRBD1. Per the germline V gene, CDR1 is MGHDK and CDR2 is SYGVNS. The ends lost 4 bases at V and 7 bases at J; junction bases unmatched: 14. The length of the CDR3 is 16 residues. CDR3 coding DNA: TGTGCCAGCAGTGTCCTAAGCGGGACAGGGCTAGAAGAGCAGTACTTC. Amino acids: CASSVLSGTGLEEQYF.

This clonotype was recorded a few times. This rearrangement joins TRBV7-9 to TRBJ2-2; 8 nucleotides match TRBD2. The junction had 7 bases not matched to a gene; V was cut back by 6 bases and J by 4 bases. CDR3 length: 15 residues. Germline CDR1 reads SEHNR; CDR2 reads FQNEAQ (reference sequence). Written as DNA, the CDR3 is TGTGCCAGCAGTCTAGCGGGTCGACTCACCGGGGAGCTGTTTTTT. It codes for CASSLAGRLTGELFF.

The V call is TRBV20-1, the J call TRBJ2-3; possible D gene TRBD2, 5 bases. The CDR3 sequence is 15 residues long. Trimming stripped 7 bases from V and 2 bases from J, with 19 bases between. Germline CDR1 and CDR2: DFQATT and SNEGSKA (reference sequence). The CDR3 region is CSGRGMAGNTDTQYF. The CDR3 DNA sequence: TGCAGTGGCCGAGGGATGGCGGGCAACACAGATACGCAGTATTTT.

The CDR3: CASSLTGYRGRILYEQYF. CDR3 sequence (DNA): TGTGCCAGCAGCTTAACCGGCTACCGCGGGCGGATACTCTACGAGCAGTACTTC. The chain couples TRBV11-2 to TRBJ2-7; D perhaps matches TRBD2 (5 bases). This CDR3 region has 18 residues. Deletions cut 2 bases from V and 3 bases from J, with 23 bases between. Germline-derived CDR1 and CDR2 are SGHAT and FQNNGV.